This T cell receptor beta chain derives from a study of T cells after yellow fever vaccination. Background on the study: Fractions of limited cellularity were prepared by means of SMART-Seq v4 Ultra Low Input.

Trimming shortened V by 3 bases and J by 3 bases, and 9 bases separated the two germline ends. The CDR3 spans 13 residues. Germline CDR1 is MGHRA and CDR2 is YSYEKL. The study made its TCR cDNA through 5'RACE template switching. That step introduced a universal primer site along with UMIs. TCRdb passed the 5' RACE reads through MiXCR, listing each CDR3 protein once. The sample carries 350,000 to 550,000 distinct CDR3 sequences, around 19% recorded once. A note on this clonotype: Its antigen is still unknown.

Study observations and caveats: Booster samples showed a return of most primary-vaccination clones (about 96% CD4, approximately 90% CD8).

The TCR was taken from a man younger than 35 who received the YFV17D yellow fever vaccine. The sample in question was PBMCs, obtained before the yellow fever booster vaccination. This chain uses TRBV4-1 with TRBJ2-7; tentatively, D is TRBD1 (5 bases). The CDR3 protein is CASSQGLNYEQYV. For the CDR3, the DNA is TGCGCCAGCAGCCAGGGGCTGAACTACGAGCAGTACGTC.